This TCR beta chain was captured in a study of regulatory T cells in long-lasting Graves disease. Stated time point: newly diagnosed GD, antithyroid drugs for less than 3 months. Researchers made the TCR library from RNA that was extracted from PBMCs. Patients came through an endocrinology department, and that department was in Xi'an, China. According to the study, TCR beta libraries were built with iRepertoire HTBI primers and CDR3-region Arm-PCR. TCRdb fed the multiplex PCR reads into MiXCR, producing one record per CDR3 protein. The table shows hundreds of thousands of distinct CDR3 sequences, with roughly 16% occurring only once. A single count supports this clonotype. Its target is not known. Study observations and caveats: Persistent cases of Graves' showed reduced TCR diversity relative to newly diagnosed patients.

The V and J ends lost 3 bases and 5 bases respectively, with 16 bases between them. The CDR3 has 15 residues. The germline gives CDR1 SGHTA, CDR2 FQGNSA. This sample also appeared in a second study, on T cells in Graves' hyperthyroidism and ophthalmopathy. That report notes: Based on clinical symptoms, serum thyroxine and TRAb, thyroid ultrasound and orbital computed tomography, diagnoses were reached. The HTBI set primed first-round TCR CDR3 RT-PCR.

This sequence originates from a young man with Graves disease. V usage is TRBV7-2 and J usage is TRBJ2-5; TRBD1 might be the D (6 bases). This specimen consisted of peripheral blood mononuclear cells (PBMCs), obtained at new diagnosis, from a patient treated with antithyroid drugs. CDR3 nucleotide sequence: TGTGCCAGCAGCTTCACAGGGATTGTTTCGGAGACCCAGTACTTC. It is translated as CASSFTGIVSETQYF.